Below, 2 T cell receptor beta chains from the same sample are listed, as sequenced in a study of neurological immune-mediated disorders. Via MiXCR, TCRdb re-called the 5' RACE reads, giving one row per CDR3 protein. The data hold roughly 61,000 distinct CDR3 sequences, with about 10% observed a single time. Time point given: longitudinal time-point 1 (baseline). Material: PBMCs. The origin of the receptors is a male donor with HTLV-1-associated myelopathy (HAM/TSP).

This clonotype was counted many times. The chain recombines TRBV3-1 with TRBJ2-7, with 8 bases matching TRBD2. The CDR3 extends over 15 amino acids. Germline V gives CDR1 LGHDT, CDR2 YNNKEL (reference sequence). V trimming: 8 bases; J trimming: 3 bases; junction bases outside the gene matches: 12. CDR3 DNA: TGTGCCAGCCGGAGGGCGGGGGGCGGAATCTACGAGCAGTACTTC. This translates into CASRRAGGGIYEQYF.

This clonotype was seen at least ten times. The gene calls are TRBV5-6 and TRBJ1-6; TRBD1 aligns across 7 bases. J was trimmed by 4 bases and V by 3 bases; bases with no gene match: 4. The CDR3 length is 15 residues. Germline-derived CDR1 and CDR2 are SGHDT and YYEEEE. CDR3 amino acids: CASSYRQGYNSPLHF. DNA for the CDR3: TGTGCCAGCAGCTACCGACAGGGATATAATTCACCCCTCCACTTT.